The clone carrying this TCR beta chain has at least ten counts. Its cognate antigen is unknown. These data are taken from a study of neurological immune-mediated disorders. Across the study: Relapsing-remitting disease was seen in about nine tenths of the roughly 34 multiple sclerosis patients, and secondary progressive disease was seen in 3. Study-wide results and limits: HTLV-1-associated myelopathy had the most TCR clonal expansion, and multiple sclerosis had the least, less than healthy controls. Phylogenetically, 18 of 34 multiple sclerosis patients' repertoires fell into one related-CDR3 cluster, a possible signature.

With 2 bases removed from V and 4 bases from J, the gap between germline ends came to 8 bases. Germline values: CDR1 ENHRY, CDR2 SYGVKD. CDR3 length: 13 residues. TCRdb fed the 5' RACE reads into MiXCR, producing one record per CDR3 protein. The sample yields about 33,000 distinct CDR3 sequences, about 1.4% seen once. The unsorted libraries were produced from 2 million PBMCs held at -80 C. The chain carries TRBV10-3 and TRBJ1-1; possibly TRBD1 for D (5 bases). The material sequenced was PBMCs. This clonotype was obtained from a woman between 25 and 40 years old with multiple sclerosis. CDR3 sequence reads: CAISEVRVTEAFF. CDR3 DNA: TGTGCCATCAGTGAGGTCAGGGTCACTGAAGCTTTCTTT.